This paragraph reports one T cell receptor (beta chain). This entry is derived from a study of control samples from healthy donors and cancer patients. TCRdb's table, derived via immunoSEQ multiplex PCR, lists solely in-frame clones and lacks some. The table shows tens of thousands of clones, with approximately 90% occurring only once. This CDR3 is built from 16 residues. The chain carries TRBV12-1 and TRBJ2-7; the D call TRBD2 from the table was never checked on the DNA. TRBV12-1 is a pseudogene segment. The sequence was collected from a woman in her seventies in good health. Sequencing used blood. DNA of the CDR3: TGTGCCAGCAGCTTCCTAGCGGGGGGGCAACTTTACGAGCAGTACTTC. Translation: CASSFLAGGQLYEQYF.